The text below deals with one T cell receptor (beta chain). The antigen remains undetermined. This sample is drawn from a study of post-analysis software for immune sequencing data. Study results and limitations: Compared with controls, patients showed significantly lower normalized Chao1 diversity.

Every TCR beta cDNA library bore unique molecular identifiers. T cells, about 0.85 to 11 million of them, yielded some 500,000 cDNA molecules. TCRdb re-derived calls from the PCR reads in MiXCR, one entry per CDR3 protein. The sample has a few hundred thousand distinct CDR3 sequences; less than 35% are singletons. The sequencing sample was made of blood. This sequence was found in a girl under 18 with multiple sclerosis.

The CDR3 sequence: CASSLNSGGDEQFF. The CDR3 bases are TGTGCCAGCAGCTTAAATAGCGGGGGGGATGAGCAGTTCTTC. The rearrangement uses TRBV7-9 and TRBJ2-1, with 11 bases identical to TRBD2. Trimming took 2 bases from V and 8 from J; bases not matched to a gene: 2. Germline V CDR1 and CDR2: SEHNR, FQNEAQ (reference sequence). The CDR3 extends over 14 amino acids.